The 27 T cell receptor beta chains reported below all come from one sample, sequenced in a study of T-cell memory formation after mild COVID-19. MiXCR, applied by TCRdb to the 5' RACE reads, yields one record per CDR3 protein. The table records hundreds of thousands of distinct CDR3 sequences, 15% of them present only once. Sequences were obtained from PBMCs or a T cell subset sorted from them (not recorded which). Source of these receptors: an adult woman who had mild COVID-19 (a few samples of this study predate the infection). Cell type and time point are not known.

The CDR3 DNA reads TGTGCCAGCAGCAGGACCTCCACCGGGGAGCTGTTTTTT. It translates to CASSRTSTGELFF. This sequence joins TRBV7-3 and TRBJ2-2; D not resolved. The CDR3 totals 13 residues. V dropped 5 bases and J dropped 4 bases, with 8 bases sitting between them. The germline gives CDR1 SGHTA, CDR2 FQGTGA.

There are a few counts of this clonotype. CDR3 bases: TGTGCCAGCAGCATGACTAGCGGGAGGTCGAAGACCCAGTACTTC. Its protein is CASSMTSGRSKTQYF. V gene TRBV6-2 or TRBV6-3 combines with J gene TRBJ2-5, with TRBD2 identical over 13 bases. The germline V gene has CDR1 MNHEY and CDR2 SVGEGT. The J segment lost 6 bases and the V segment lost 6 bases, leaving 7 bases of the junction unmatched. This CDR3 is 15 amino acids long.

The chain recombines TRBV18 with TRBJ2-7, with D possibly being TRBD1 (6 bases). Looked up from germline, CDR1 is KGHSH and CDR2 is LQKENI. V was clipped by 5 bases and J by 5 bases, with 10 bases between them. The CDR3 length is 12 residues. CDR3 DNA sequence: TGTGCCAGCTCATCCTACAGGGACGAGCAGTACTTC. It specifies CASSSYRDEQYF.

The J gene is TRBJ1-1, the V gene TRBV20-1; D is undetermined. Germline CDR1 reads DFQATT; CDR2 reads SNEGSKA (reference sequence). The CDR3 totals 15 residues. The V gene lost 0 bases and the J gene lost 7 bases, with 18 bases spanning the gap. The CDR3 protein is CSARDKSAWMVEAFF. CDR3 nucleotide sequence: TGCAGTGCTAGAGATAAGTCGGCATGGATGGTTGAAGCTTTCTTT.

The V call is TRBV20-1, the J call TRBJ2-3; D possibly corresponds to TRBD2 (6 bases). The CDR3 covers 15 residues. Germline CDR1 is DFQATT and CDR2 is SNEGSKA (reference sequence). Trimming removed 6 bases from V and 2 bases from J, with 18 bases in between. The CDR3 DNA reads TGCAGTGCCATCCCGAATCGCGGGGCCACAGATACGCAGTATTTT. Translating gives CSAIPNRGATDTQYF.

Many counts were recorded for this clonotype. The chain has TRBV5-1 and TRBJ1-1; no clear D. Germline CDR1 is SGHRS and CDR2 is YFSETQ. The CDR3 spans 13 residues. V lost 1 base and J lost 1, with 5 bases in between. The CDR3 nucleotides are TGCGCCAGCAGCTTGATAGAGAACACTGAAGCTTTCTTT. Translated: CASSLIENTEAFF.

This chain connects TRBV24-1 to TRBJ2-6; TRBD2 matches at 9 bases. Germline trimming cut 4 bases from V and 2 bases from J; bases unmatched to any gene: 2. This CDR3 has 16 residues. Germline V gene sequence: CDR1 KGHDR, CDR2 SFDVKD. As DNA, the CDR3 is TGTGCCACCAGTGACGGCGGGAGGGCTGGGGCCAACGTCCTGACTTTC. This codes for CATSDGGRAGANVLTF.

This clonotype was counted many times. The chain links TRBV29-1 to TRBJ2-1, with 7 bases aligning to TRBD2. The CDR3 runs to 14 residues. J was trimmed by 7 bases and V by 2 bases; bases with no gene match: 8. CDR1 and CDR2 (germline): SQVTM, ANQGSEA. In DNA, the CDR3 is TGCAGCGTTGAAACTGGACTAGGTCCTAATGAGCAGTTCTTC. The encoded protein is CSVETGLGPNEQFF.

This clonotype turned up a few times. V usage is TRBV20-1 and J usage is TRBJ1-1, with D possibly matching TRBD1 (6 bases). V was shortened by 5 bases and J by 5 bases, with 18 bases between the two germline ends. This CDR3 has 14 amino acids. Germline values: CDR1 DFQATT, CDR2 SNEGSKA (reference sequence). CDR3 in amino acids: CSAHSRGRQTEAFF. The CDR3 region has the DNA TGCAGTGCTCATTCCCGGGGGCGGCAGACTGAAGCTTTCTTT.

This clonotype was counted only a few times. This chain uses TRBV25-1 with TRBJ1-1; perhaps TRBD1 as D (6 bases). V was cut by 1 base and J by 4 bases, with 13 bases left in between. Germline lookup yields CDR1 MGHDK and CDR2 SYGVNS. CDR3 length equals 15 residues. CDR3 in DNA: TGTGCCAGCAGTGAATGGGGGGGGCCGGGCACTGAAGCTTTCTTT. Its translation: CASSEWGGPGTEAFF.

The chain combines TRBV14 with TRBJ2-7; the D is unclear. This CDR3 contains 11 residues. Germline V lookup: CDR1 SGHDN, CDR2 FVKESK. V was clipped by 1 base and J by 6 bases, with 4 bases between them. The CDR3 spells CASSQAIEQYF. The DNA for the CDR3 is TGTGCCAGCAGCCAAGCCATCGAGCAGTACTTC.

This clonotype occurred a few times. The rearrangement joins TRBV6-6 to TRBJ2-3; D tentatively fits TRBD1 or TRBD2 (5 bases each). The CDR3 loop spans 18 amino acids. The V end was cut by 0 bases, the J end by 1 base, with 17 bases between. Germline V gene lookup returns CDR1 MNHNY and CDR2 SVGAGI (reference sequence). CDR3 DNA sequence: TGTGCCAGCAGTTACTCGATCGGGGCGTCCAGGGGCACAGATACGCAGTATTTT. Amino acid sequence: CASSYSIGASRGTDTQYF.

The gene calls are TRBV4-1 and TRBJ2-5, with TRBD1 identical over 7 bases. The CDR3 runs to 15 residues. Trimming took 1 base from V and 6 from J; bases not matched to a gene: 8. Looked up from germline, CDR1 is MGHRA and CDR2 is YSYEKL. This chain's CDR3 is CASSQVQGGVQTQYF. In DNA, the CDR3 is TGCGCCAGCAGCCAAGTCCAAGGGGGCGTCCAGACCCAGTACTTC.

The V gene is TRBV7-3, the J gene TRBJ2-6; 7 bases fit TRBD1. Looked up from germline, CDR1 is SGHTA and CDR2 is FQGTGA. The ends lost 0 bases at V and 0 bases at J; junction bases unmatched: 8. CDR3 length: 19 residues. CDR3 coding DNA: TGTGCCAGCAGCTTAACCGGGACAGCTCCCCCCTCTGGGGCCAACGTCCTGACTTTC. It is translated as CASSLTGTAPPSGANVLTF.

This clonotype was found once. The J gene is TRBJ2-3, the V gene TRBV6-2 or TRBV6-3, with 11 bases matching TRBD2. Germline CDR1 MNHEY, CDR2 SVGEGT. CDR3 length equals 16 residues. The trim removed 4 bases at V and 5 bases at J, leaving 8 bases unmatched. CDR3 coding DNA: TGTGCCAGCAGTTCCAATTACGGACTAGCGGGAGATACGCAGTATTTT. This translates into CASSSNYGLAGDTQYF.

V and J are TRBV24-1 and TRBJ1-4; D is uncertain. This CDR3 has 12 residues. V dropped 2 bases and J dropped 10 bases, with 7 bases sitting between them. Germline CDR1 KGHDR, CDR2 SFDVKD. The CDR3 protein is CATSDSTGKLFF. In DNA form, the CDR3 reads TGTGCCACCAGTGATTCCACCGGAAAACTGTTTTTT.

The chain is built from TRBV9 and TRBJ2-6; D is unclear. The CDR3 is 17 residues long. The germline V and J ends were trimmed by 4 bases and 6 bases, with 20 bases remaining between them. Germline lookup yields CDR1 SGDLS and CDR2 YYNGEE. In DNA, the CDR3 is TGTGCCAGCAGCCCCTGGTTCGGTCTTTCCTTGGCCAACGTCCTGACTTTC. Protein sequence: CASSPWFGLSLANVLTF.

This clonotype has more than one count but fewer than ten. The chain combines TRBV9 with TRBJ1-3; no clear D gene. Germline V lookup: CDR1 SGDLS, CDR2 YYNGEE. The V end was cut by 0 bases, the J end by 3 bases, with 13 bases between. This CDR3 contains 16 residues. The CDR3 DNA reads as TGTGCCAGCAGCGTAGATCTGCGGGGTGGTGGAAACACCATATATTTT. It yields the protein CASSVDLRGGGNTIYF.

This clonotype came up a few times. The CDR3 coding sequence is TGCGCCAGCAGCTTGCCGGCAGGAGTTGTCAAAGAGACCCAGTACTTC. This sequence encodes CASSLPAGVVKETQYF. The chain is built from TRBV5-1 and TRBJ2-5; D ambiguous. This CDR3 is 16 amino acids long. V was shortened by 1 base and J by 3 bases, with 16 bases between the two germline ends. Germline CDR1 SGHRS, CDR2 YFSETQ.

This chain links TRBV20-1 with TRBJ1-2, with D tentatively TRBD1 (6 bases). V was trimmed by 1 base and J by 4 bases, leaving 19 bases between them. CDR3 size: 16 residues. Germline CDR1 is DFQATT and CDR2 is SNEGSKA (reference sequence). For the CDR3, the DNA is TGCAGTGCTAGAGGGCGGGCAGGGGAAGGGTTCTATGGCTACACCTTC. Translating it yields CSARGRAGEGFYGYTF.

The CDR3 nucleotides are TGTGCCAGCAGTTACGAGCGGACCAGAAGCTCCTACGAGCAGTACTTC. This sequence encodes CASSYERTRSSYEQYF. This chain joins TRBV6-2 or TRBV6-3 and TRBJ2-7; the D gene is possibly TRBD2 (5 bases). Per germline, CDR1 MNHEY and CDR2 SVGEGT. Trimming left V 2 bases short and J 0 bases short, with 14 bases between. There are 16 residues in the CDR3.

The chain couples TRBV6-1 to TRBJ1-1; the D is unclear. The CDR3 consists of 9 residues. Trimming pared 3 bases from V and 10 bases from J, leaving 3 bases between. Germline V gives CDR1 MNHNS, CDR2 SASEGT. The CDR3 bases are TGTGCCAGCAGTGACTCAGCTTTCTTT. This gives the protein CASSDSAFF.

The J gene is TRBJ2-7, the V gene TRBV5-1, with D possibly TRBD2 on 5 matching bases. V dropped 4 bases and J dropped 0 bases, with 11 bases sitting between them. Germline CDR1 and CDR2: SGHRS and YFSETQ. The CDR3 spans 14 residues. The chain's CDR3 is CASSDTSVSYEQYF. CDR3 sequence (DNA): TGCGCCAGCAGCGATACTAGTGTCTCCTACGAGCAGTACTTC. The full variable domain, rest sourced from reference TRBV5-1 and TRBJ2-7, is KAGVTQTPRYLIKTRGQQVTLSCSPISGHRSVSWYQQTPGQGLQFLFEYFSETQRNKGNFPGRFSGRQFSNSRSEMNVSTLELGDSALYLCASSDTSVSYEQYFGPGTRLTVT.

Only one count was recorded for this clonotype. This sequence joins TRBV15 and TRBJ1-2, with TRBD1 matching over 8 bases. This CDR3 contains 13 residues. Germline V lookup: CDR1 LNHNV, CDR2 YYDKDF (reference sequence). J gave up 5 bases and V 3 bases, and 2 bases lay outside the gene matches. CDR3 sequence (DNA): TGTGCCACCAGCAGTCGACAGGGGTATGGCTACACCTTC. Its translation is CATSSRQGYGYTF.

This clonotype has a count of ten or more. The chain combines TRBV2 with TRBJ2-3; no firm D call. Germline V gene data show CDR1 as SNHLY and CDR2 as FYNNEI. The CDR3 loop spans 13 amino acids. The V end was cut by 4 bases, the J end by 1 base, with 6 bases between. CDR3 DNA sequence: TGTGCCAGCAGTGCGCTGGGCACAGATACGCAGTATTTT. Its protein product is CASSALGTDTQYF.

This clonotype has just one count. This chain links TRBV5-1 with TRBJ1-4; 8 nucleotides match TRBD1. The CDR3 has 14 amino acids. Germline CDR1 is SGHRS and CDR2 is YFSETQ. J gave up 8 bases and V 4 bases, and 7 bases lay outside the gene matches. The DNA of the CDR3 is TGCGCCAGCAGCCGGACAGGGATTGGAGAAAAACTGTTTTTT. Protein sequence: CASSRTGIGEKLFF.

The chain joins TRBV5-1 to TRBJ2-1, with 11 bases aligning to TRBD2. Germline V gene sequence: CDR1 SGHRS, CDR2 YFSETQ. J was trimmed by 3 bases and V by 7 bases; bases with no gene match: 12. This CDR3 comprises 17 residues. The CDR3 spells CASGDSGGAEFYNEQFF. CDR3 coding DNA: TGCGCCAGCGGGGATAGCGGGGGGGCCGAGTTCTACAATGAGCAGTTCTTC.